This T cell receptor beta chain is from a study of T cell responses to AZD1222 COVID-19 vaccine. Study results and limitations: Two AZD1222 doses significantly raised spike-specific TCR breadth and depth over controls.

Details on this clone: Its antigen remains unidentified.

Sequencing used immunoSEQ multiplex PCR; TCRdb keeps in-frame clones, though not all of them. The sample includes 60,000 to 85,000 clones, roughly 84% of them seen just once. The germline V and J ends were trimmed by 0 bases and 5 bases, with 12 bases remaining between them. The V gene's germline CDR1 is SGDLS and CDR2 YYNGEE. This CDR3 contains 15 residues. Investigators merged groups given second doses at roughly 4 or roughly 12 weeks. Sequencing used peripheral blood, obtained 28 days after the second AZD1222 dose. This chain connects TRBV9 to TRBJ2-1, with a weak D call TRBD1 (6 bases). The receptor was derived from an adult who received the AZD1222 COVID-19 vaccine. CDR3 protein: CASSVEGGANNEQFF. The CDR3 bases are TGTGCCAGCAGCGTAGAAGGGGGAGCCAACAATGAGCAGTTCTTC.